This TCR beta chain was obtained from a study of blood T cell repertoires in COVID-19. Study-wide context: Both acute and convalescent COVID-19 samples were obtained from the United States, Italy and Spain. T cells, B-cell-depleted T cells, or PBMCs provided the cDNA or gDNA that served as material.

The table came from immunoSEQ multiplex PCR; TCRdb's copy has only in-frame clones and leaves some out. The sample has 85,000 to 110,000 clones; around 89% are singletons. The sequence derives from a woman aged 55-69 years with acute or convalescent COVID-19. The sequencing input was peripheral blood.

The CDR3 here is CASSPMTGELFF. The CDR3 DNA reads TGTGCCAGCTCACCCATGACTGGGGAGCTGTTTTTT. The chain uses TRBV18 and TRBJ2-2; D remains unclear. The CDR3 loop spans 12 amino acids. Between the trimmed V and J ends, which lost 3 bases and 8 bases, there was a span of 7 bases. Germline CDR1 and CDR2: KGHSH and LQKENI.